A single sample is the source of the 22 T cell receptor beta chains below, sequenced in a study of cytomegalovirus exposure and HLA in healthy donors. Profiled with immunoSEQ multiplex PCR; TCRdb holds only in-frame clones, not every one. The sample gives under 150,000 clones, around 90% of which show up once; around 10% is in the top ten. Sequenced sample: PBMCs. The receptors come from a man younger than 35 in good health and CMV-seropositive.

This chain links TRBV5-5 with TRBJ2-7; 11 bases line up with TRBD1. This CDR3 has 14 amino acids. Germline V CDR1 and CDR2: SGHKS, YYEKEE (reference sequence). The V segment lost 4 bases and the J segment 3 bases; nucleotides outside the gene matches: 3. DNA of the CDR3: TGTGCCAGCAGCCCGGGGACAGGGGGCTACGAGCAGTACTTC. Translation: CASSPGTGGYEQYF. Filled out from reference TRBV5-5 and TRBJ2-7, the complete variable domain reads DAGVTQSPTHLIKTRGQQVTLRCSPISGHKSVSWYQQVLGQGPQFIFQYYEKEERGRGNFPDRFSARQFPNYSSELNVNALLLGDSALYLCASSPGTGGYEQYFGPGTRLTVT.

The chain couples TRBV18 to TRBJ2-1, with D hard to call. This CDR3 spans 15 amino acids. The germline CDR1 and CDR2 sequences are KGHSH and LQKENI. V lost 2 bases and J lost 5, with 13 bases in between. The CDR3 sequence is CASSPEYAANNEQFF. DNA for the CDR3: TGTGCCAGCTCACCAGAATACGCGGCCAACAATGAGCAGTTCTTC.

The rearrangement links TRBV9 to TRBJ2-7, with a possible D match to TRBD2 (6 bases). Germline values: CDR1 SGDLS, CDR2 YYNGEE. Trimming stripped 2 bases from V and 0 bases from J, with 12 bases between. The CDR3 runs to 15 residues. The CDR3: CASSVTGGSSYEQYF. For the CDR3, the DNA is TGTGCCAGCAGCGTGACTGGGGGGAGCTCCTACGAGCAGTACTTC.

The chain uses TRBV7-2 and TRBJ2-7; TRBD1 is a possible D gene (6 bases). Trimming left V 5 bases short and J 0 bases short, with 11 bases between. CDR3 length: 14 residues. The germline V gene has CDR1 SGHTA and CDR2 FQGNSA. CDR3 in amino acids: CASSPDRSSYEQYF. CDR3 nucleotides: TGTGCCAGCAGCCCCGACAGGAGCTCCTACGAGCAGTACTTC.

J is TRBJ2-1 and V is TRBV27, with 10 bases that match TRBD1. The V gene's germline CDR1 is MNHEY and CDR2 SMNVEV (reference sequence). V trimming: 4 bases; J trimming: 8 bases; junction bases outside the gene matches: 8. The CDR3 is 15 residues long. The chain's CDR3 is CASSSPTGGSYEQFF. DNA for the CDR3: TGTGCCAGCAGTTCCCCGACAGGGGGCTCGTATGAGCAGTTCTTC.

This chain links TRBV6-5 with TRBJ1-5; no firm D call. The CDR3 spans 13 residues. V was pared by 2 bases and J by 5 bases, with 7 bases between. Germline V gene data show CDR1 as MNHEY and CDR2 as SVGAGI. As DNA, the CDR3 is TGTGCCAGCAGTTACGTGGCCTATCAGCCCCAGCATTTT. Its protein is CASSYVAYQPQHF.

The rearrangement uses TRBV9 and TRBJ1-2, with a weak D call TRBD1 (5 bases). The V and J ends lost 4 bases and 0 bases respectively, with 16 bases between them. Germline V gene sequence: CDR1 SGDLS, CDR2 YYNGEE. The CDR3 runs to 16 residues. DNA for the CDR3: TGTGCCAGCAGCCAGGGAGGGGCAGGTGCTAACTATGGCTACACCTTC. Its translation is CASSQGGAGANYGYTF.

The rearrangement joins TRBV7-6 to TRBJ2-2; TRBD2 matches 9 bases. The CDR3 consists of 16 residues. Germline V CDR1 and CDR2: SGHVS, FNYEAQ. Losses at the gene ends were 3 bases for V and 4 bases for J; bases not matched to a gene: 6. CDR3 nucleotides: TGTGCCAGCAGCTTCCTCCTAGCGGGACGCACCGGGGAGCTGTTTTTT. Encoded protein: CASSFLLAGRTGELFF.

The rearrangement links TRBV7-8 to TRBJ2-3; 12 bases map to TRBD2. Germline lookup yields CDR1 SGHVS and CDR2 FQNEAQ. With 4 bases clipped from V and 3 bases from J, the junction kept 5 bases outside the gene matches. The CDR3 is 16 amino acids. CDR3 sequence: CASSSSGRDGTDTQYF. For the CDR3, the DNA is TGTGCCAGCAGCTCTAGCGGGAGGGATGGAACAGATACGCAGTATTTT.

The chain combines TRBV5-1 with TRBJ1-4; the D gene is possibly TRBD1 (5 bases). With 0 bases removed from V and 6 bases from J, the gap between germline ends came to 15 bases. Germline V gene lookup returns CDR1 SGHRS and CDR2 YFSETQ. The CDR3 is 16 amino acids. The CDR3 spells CASSLAALRADEKLFF. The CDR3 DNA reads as TGCGCCAGCAGCTTGGCGGCCCTCAGGGCTGATGAAAAACTGTTTTTT.

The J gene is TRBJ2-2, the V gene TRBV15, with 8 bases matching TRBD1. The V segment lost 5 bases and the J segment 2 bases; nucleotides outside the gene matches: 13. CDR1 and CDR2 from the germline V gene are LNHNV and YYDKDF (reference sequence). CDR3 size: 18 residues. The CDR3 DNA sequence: TGTGCCACCAGCGTCCCAAGGACAGGGAGGCGAAACACCGGGGAGCTGTTTTTT. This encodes CATSVPRTGRRNTGELFF.

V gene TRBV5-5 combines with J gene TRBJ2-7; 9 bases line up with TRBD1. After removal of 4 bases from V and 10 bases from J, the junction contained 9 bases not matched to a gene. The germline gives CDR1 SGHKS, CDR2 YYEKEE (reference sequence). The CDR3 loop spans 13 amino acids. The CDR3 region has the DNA TGTGCCAGCAGCCCCGCCCTGGGACAGGGACAGTACTTC. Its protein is CASSPALGQGQYF.

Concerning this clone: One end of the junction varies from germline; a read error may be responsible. The CDR3 is CASSSQRDTGELFF. The CDR3 region has the DNA TGTGCTAGCAGCTCCCAGCGGGACACCGGGGAGCTGTTTTTT. The V and J genes are TRBV7-7 and TRBJ2-2; D may be TRBD2 (6 bases). Germline values: CDR1 SSHAT, CDR2 FNYEAQ (reference sequence). This CDR3 spans 14 amino acids.

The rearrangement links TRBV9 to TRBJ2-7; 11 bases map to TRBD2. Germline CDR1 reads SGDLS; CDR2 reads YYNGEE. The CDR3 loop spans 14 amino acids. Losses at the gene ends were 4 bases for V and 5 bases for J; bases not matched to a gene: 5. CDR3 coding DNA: TGTGCCAGCAGCCCCGGGACTAGCGGAGACGAGCAGTACTTC. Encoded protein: CASSPGTSGDEQYF.

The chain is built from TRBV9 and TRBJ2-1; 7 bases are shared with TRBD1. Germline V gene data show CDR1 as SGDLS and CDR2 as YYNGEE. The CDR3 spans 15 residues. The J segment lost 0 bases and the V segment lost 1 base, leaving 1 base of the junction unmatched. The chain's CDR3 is CASSVTGVSYNEQFF. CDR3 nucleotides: TGTGCCAGCAGCGTAACAGGGGTCTCCTACAATGAGCAGTTCTTC. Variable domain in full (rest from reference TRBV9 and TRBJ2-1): DSGVTQTPKHLITATGQRVTLRCSPRSGDLSVYWYQQSLDQGLQFLIQYYNGEERAKGNILERFSAQQFPDLHSELNLSSLELGDSALYFCASSVTGVSYNEQFFGPGTRLTVL.

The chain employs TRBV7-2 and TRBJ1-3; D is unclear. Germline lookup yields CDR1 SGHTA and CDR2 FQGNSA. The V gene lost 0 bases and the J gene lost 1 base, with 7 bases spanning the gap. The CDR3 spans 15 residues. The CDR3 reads CASSLAAESGNTIYF. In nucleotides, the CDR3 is TGTGCCAGCAGCTTAGCCGCCGAGTCTGGAAACACCATATATTTT.

The CDR3 protein is CASGTEREVIDTQYF. The DNA of the CDR3 is TGTGCCAGCGGGACCGAGCGGGAGGTAATAGATACGCAGTATTTT. This chain uses TRBV27 with TRBJ2-3; 9 bases line up with TRBD2. The CDR3 covers 15 residues. Germline CDR1 reads MNHEY; CDR2 reads SMNVEV (reference sequence). Unmatched junction bases numbered 11, after V lost 8 bases and J lost 5 bases.

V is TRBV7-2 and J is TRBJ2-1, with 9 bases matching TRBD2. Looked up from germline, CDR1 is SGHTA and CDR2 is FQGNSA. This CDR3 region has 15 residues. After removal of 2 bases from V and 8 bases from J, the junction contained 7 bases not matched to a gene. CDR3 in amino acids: CASSLILAGSHEQFF. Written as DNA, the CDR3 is TGTGCCAGCAGCTTAATCCTAGCGGGATCCCATGAGCAGTTCTTC. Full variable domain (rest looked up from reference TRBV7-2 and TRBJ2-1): GAGVSQSPSNKVTEKGKDVELRCDPISGHTALYWYRQSLGQGLEFLIYFQGNSAPDKSGLPSDRFSAERTGGSVSTLTIQRTQQEDSAVYLCASSLILAGSHEQFFGPGTRLTVL.

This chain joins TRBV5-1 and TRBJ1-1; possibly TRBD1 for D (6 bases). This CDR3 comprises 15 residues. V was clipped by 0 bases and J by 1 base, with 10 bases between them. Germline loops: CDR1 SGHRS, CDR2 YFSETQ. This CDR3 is CASSLEGHGNTEAFF. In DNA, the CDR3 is TGCGCCAGCAGCTTGGAGGGACACGGGAACACTGAAGCTTTCTTT.

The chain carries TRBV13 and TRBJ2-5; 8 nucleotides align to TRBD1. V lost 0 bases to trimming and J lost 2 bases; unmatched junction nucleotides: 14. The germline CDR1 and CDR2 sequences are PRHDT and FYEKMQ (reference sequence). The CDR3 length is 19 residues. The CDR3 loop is CASSLGELPGTGSQETQYF. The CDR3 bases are TGTGCCAGCAGCTTAGGAGAACTTCCGGGGACAGGTTCTCAAGAGACCCAGTACTTC.

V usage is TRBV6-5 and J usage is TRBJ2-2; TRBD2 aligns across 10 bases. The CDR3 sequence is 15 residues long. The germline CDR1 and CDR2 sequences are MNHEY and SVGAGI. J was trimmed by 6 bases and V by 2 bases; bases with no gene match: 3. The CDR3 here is CASSYGLAGAGELFF. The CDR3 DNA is TGTGCCAGCAGTTACGGTCTAGCGGGAGCCGGGGAGCTGTTTTTT.

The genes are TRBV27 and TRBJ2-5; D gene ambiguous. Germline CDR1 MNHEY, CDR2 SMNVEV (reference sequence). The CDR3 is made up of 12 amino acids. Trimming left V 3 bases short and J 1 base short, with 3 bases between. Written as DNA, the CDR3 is TGTGCCAGCAGTTTCCTCCAAGAGACCCAGTACTTC. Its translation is CASSFLQETQYF.